The entry that follows covers one T cell receptor beta chain sequence. Its matching antigen is unknown. From its re-call of the 5' RACE reads, TCRdb lists each CDR3 protein once, without DNA. The table lists roughly 430,000 distinct CDR3 sequences. The data belong to a study of T cells expressing NK-cell markers. Turning to the study itself: The TCR beta repertoires were obtained from sorted CD3+CD56+NKG2C+, CD3+CD56+NKG2C- and CD3+CD56-NKG2C+ T cells. Of eight sequenced donors, seven were HCMV-seropositive and one HCMV-seronegative.

Overall study findings and caveats: It is unclear if expanded NKG2C-expressing clones target HCMV antigens. Similarly, these clonotypes led the CD3+CD56-NKG2C+ fraction as well in several donors.

Germline V lookup: CDR1 MDHEN, CDR2 SYDVKM. The CDR3 covers 15 residues. Sequenced input: blood T cells: a sorted CD56 or NKG2C T cell subset, CD4+ or CD8+ T cells, or bulk PBMC T cells (not recorded which). This TCR was sampled from a woman between 18 and 70 years old in good health. The chain links TRBV28 to TRBJ2-4; with no DNA, the TCRdb D assignment of TRBD2 cannot be verified. This CDR3 is CASISTGTGKNIQYF.